A selection of T cell receptor beta chains follows, all from one sample in a study of cytomegalovirus exposure and HLA in healthy donors. Profiled with immunoSEQ multiplex PCR; TCRdb holds only in-frame clones, not every one. The sample lists 130,000 to 150,000 clones; 60% to 85% were seen once. The specimen sequenced was PBMCs. Receptor source: a man aged 35 to 55 in good health and CMV-seropositive. Both conserved end residues are part of each CDR3. D genes are given only for firm matches. The size of a clone is reported for some rows only, either as once, few or many, or as a class for expanded clones.

clone size	J gene	V gene	D gene	CDR3 DNA	CDR3 protein
.	TRBJ2-7	TRBV7-2	TRBD2	TGTGCCAGCAGCTTAGTGTCGGGCGGGAGCCTCGGCGAGCAGTACTTC	CASSLVSGGSLGEQYF
.	TRBJ2-2	TRBV18	.	TGTGCCAGCTCGGGGAGTACCGGGGAGCTGTTTTTT	CASSGSTGELFF
.	TRBJ1-5	TRBV27	.	TGTGCCAGCAGTTTATTTTCAAATCAGCCCCAGCATTTT	CASSLFSNQPQHF
.	TRBJ2-1	TRBV5-1	TRBD1	TGCGCCAGCAGCTTGGGGACAGGGTCCTACAATGAGCAGTTCTTC	CASSLGTGSYNEQFF
.	TRBJ2-7	TRBV7-9	.	TGTGCCAGCAGCGTACGGGAATCCTACGAGCAGTACTTC	CASSVRESYEQYF
.	TRBJ2-7	TRBV18	.	TGTGCCAGCCTCAGGGACTTAAGCTCCTACGAGCAGTACTTC	CASLRDLSSYEQYF
once	TRBJ2-1	TRBV9	TRBD2	TGTGCCAGCAGCGTAGAAATCGGGGGGAACTACAATGAGCAGTTCTTC	CASSVEIGGNYNEQFF
few	TRBJ1-5	TRBV4-3	.	TGCGCCAGCAGCCAAGATCGTTCAGGTGGTGCGGCAGGGTTTCAGCCCCAGCATTTT	CASSQDRSGGAAGFQPQHF
.	TRBJ2-7	TRBV11-2	.	TGTGCCAGCAGCTTAGAAGGGGGAGGGTACACCTACGAGCAGTACTTC	CASSLEGGGYTYEQYF
few	TRBJ2-1	TRBV19	TRBD1	TGTGCCAGTAGTGAAACGGACAGGCGGTATAAGCAGTTCTTC	CASSETDRRYKQFF
.	TRBJ1-4	TRBV6-4	TRBD1	TGTGCCACCACTGGGGACAGTAACCCCCAACGTACTAATGAAAAACTGTTTTTT	CATTGDSNPQRTNEKLFF
once	TRBJ2-3	TRBV2	.	TGTGCCAGCCGTCGTGGGGGGAGCACAGATACGCAGTATTTT	CASRRGGSTDTQYF
.	TRBJ1-1	TRBV7-2	.	TGTGCCAGCAGCTTACTACAGGGAGTTCGGACTGAAGCTTTCTTT	CASSLLQGVRTEAFF
.	TRBJ1-1	TRBV10-3	.	TGTGCCATCAGGGGACATTTGAACACTGAAGCTTTCTTT	CAIRGHLNTEAFF
once	TRBJ2-4	TRBV11-2	.	TGTGCCAGCAGGGACAGTGTGGGAAAAAACATTCAGTACTTC	CASRDSVGKNIQYF
.	TRBJ1-6	TRBV11-3	.	TGTGCCAGCAGCTTAGGGGGCGCCTATAATTCACCCCTCCACTTT	CASSLGGAYNSPLHF
.	TRBJ2-3	TRBV7-2	.	TGTGCCAGCAGCTCCTATTGGGGGCCAGATACGCAGTATTTT	CASSSYWGPDTQYF
.	TRBJ2-2	TRBV2	.	TGTGCCAGCATCGGGGTAGGCACCGGGGAGCTGTTTTTT	CASIGVGTGELFF
few	TRBJ2-1	TRBV7-9	TRBD2	TGTGCCAGCAGAGGGACTAGCGGGGCCTCCTACAATGAGCAGTTCTTC	CASRGTSGASYNEQFF
.	TRBJ1-2	TRBV5-1	TRBD1	TGCGCCAGCAGCGTACGGGACAGGGGGCGGACGGGTTATGGCTACACCTTC	CASSVRDRGRTGYGYTF
.	TRBJ1-4	TRBV7-2	.	TGTGCCAGCAGCTACGGGACTTATAATGAAAAATTGTTTTTT	CASSYGTYNEKLFF
.	TRBJ1-4	TRBV4-2	.	TGTGCCAGCAGCCCTGCAGCAACTAATGAAAAACTGTTTTTT	CASSPAATNEKLFF
.	TRBJ1-2	TRBV6-5	.	TGTGCCAGCAGGCGACAGCAAAACTATGGCTACACCTTC	CASRRQQNYGYTF
.	TRBJ1-1	TRBV27	TRBD1	TGTGCCAGCAGTAAACCGGGACAGGGGGCAGAGGGCACTGAAGCTTTCTTT	CASSKPGQGAEGTEAFF
.	TRBJ2-5	TRBV7-8	TRBD2	TGTGCCAGCAGCCTAGCGGGGGGGCCGGAGACCCAGTACTTC	CASSLAGGPETQYF
.	TRBJ2-5	TRBV2	.	TGTGCCACAGACCTGCGGGAGACCCAGTACTTC	CATDLRETQYF
.	TRBJ2-5	TRBV6-6	TRBD2	TGTGCCAGCAGTTACTATAGCGGGGGCAAGCAAGAGACCCAGTACTTC	CASSYYSGGKQETQYF
.	TRBJ2-7	TRBV5-4	TRBD1	TGTGCCAGCAGCGTACAGGGGAACTACGAGCAGTACTTC	CASSVQGNYEQYF
.	TRBJ2-3	TRBV18	TRBD2	TGTGCCAGCTCACTCGCCTCCGGGACTATCACAGATACGCAGTATTTT	CASSLASGTITDTQYF
once	TRBJ2-7	TRBV6-5	TRBD2	TGTGCCAGCAGTTACATAGCGGGCGAGACCTACGAGCAGTACTTC	CASSYIAGETYEQYF
.	TRBJ2-5	TRBV4-1	TRBD1	TGCGCCAGCAGCCAAGATGGCAGGGGGCGAGAGACCCAGTACTTC	CASSQDGRGRETQYF
.	TRBJ2-2	TRBV5-4	.	TGTGCCAGCAGCCCCGCATGGGGGGGGCGGACCGGGGAGCTGTTTTTT	CASSPAWGGRTGELFF
.	TRBJ2-7	TRBV7-2	TRBD1	TGTGCCAGCAGCTTAGCCGGGACAGGGGTGAAGTCCTACGAGCAGTACTTC	CASSLAGTGVKSYEQYF
.	TRBJ2-5	TRBV2	TRBD1	TGTGCCAGCCCTAACGACAGGGGGCTAAAAGAGACCCAGTACTTC	CASPNDRGLKETQYF
.	TRBJ2-5	TRBV10-3	.	TGTGCCATCAGTGGGGGACTTTTTCCAGAGACCCAGTACTTC	CAISGGLFPETQYF
.	TRBJ1-1	TRBV19	.	TGTGCCAGTAGTATAGGGCCACAGACGAACACTGAAGCTTTCTTT	CASSIGPQTNTEAFF
.	TRBJ1-6	TRBV4-3	.	TGCGCCAGCAGCCAAGATATGACAGTTAATAATTCACCCCTCCACTTT	CASSQDMTVNNSPLHF
.	TRBJ1-5	TRBV18	TRBD1	TGTGCCAGCTCACCATTTCAGGGGGATAGCAATCAGCCCCAGCATTTT	CASSPFQGDSNQPQHF
.	TRBJ1-5	TRBV7-2	.	TGTGCCAGCAGCTTAGCGGCGGGCCAGCCCCAGCATTTT	CASSLAAGQPQHF
.	TRBJ2-5	TRBV4-1	TRBD2	TGCGCCAGCAGCCGCGGGACTAGCGGGGGGGCCGTGGAGACCCAGTACTTC	CASSRGTSGGAVETQYF
.	TRBJ2-5	TRBV19	TRBD2	TGTGCCAGTAGAACTAGCGGGACCCAAGAGACCCAGTACTTC	CASRTSGTQETQYF
.	TRBJ2-1	TRBV19	.	TGTGCCAGTAGTATAGGGAGGGATGAGTCCCAATACAATGAGCAGTTCTTC	CASSIGRDESQYNEQFF
.	TRBJ2-5	TRBV19	TRBD1	TGTGCCAGCAAAACAACAGGGGGCATTGAAGAGACCCAGTACTTC	CASKTTGGIEETQYF
.	TRBJ2-7	TRBV18	TRBD2	TGTGCCAGCTCAGGGACTAGCGGAGCCTACGAGCAGTACTTC	CASSGTSGAYEQYF
.	TRBJ2-1	TRBV5-4	TRBD1	TGTGCCAGCAGCTTCCCCGGGACAGGGGCCACCCAGTTCTTC	CASSFPGTGATQFF
.	TRBJ2-1	TRBV4-1	TRBD2	TGCGCCAGCAGCCAAGATCTACGTAGCGGGAGAGGTGTTAGGAGTGAGCAGTTCTTC	CASSQDLRSGRGVRSEQFF
.	TRBJ1-6	TRBV19	.	TGTGCCAGTAGTACAGGGATACTAATTGGTTCACCCCTCCACTTT	CASSTGILIGSPLHF
.	TRBJ1-2	TRBV4-2	TRBD1	TGTGCCAGCAGCCAAGCTAAGGACAGGGGTGGCTACACCTTC	CASSQAKDRGGYTF
.	TRBJ1-1	TRBV6-5	TRBD1	TGTGCCACCACCCTTCGGGACAGGGCCACTGAAGCTTTCTTT	CATTLRDRATEAFF
.	TRBJ1-5	TRBV27	.	TGTGCCAGCAGCCGTATTGGCAATCAGCCCCAGCATTTT	CASSRIGNQPQHF
few	TRBJ2-7	TRBV19	.	TGTGCCAGTAGTATATCTAGGGAGAGATCCTACGAGCAGTACTTC	CASSISRERSYEQYF
.	TRBJ2-5	TRBV7-6	.	TGTGCCAGCAGCTTTACGGGGTTGTCGGAGACCCAGTACTTC	CASSFTGLSETQYF
.	TRBJ1-5	TRBV25-1	TRBD1	TGTGCCAGCCCCCCGCCCGGGACAGTAAGTAATCAGCCCCAGCATTTT	CASPPPGTVSNQPQHF